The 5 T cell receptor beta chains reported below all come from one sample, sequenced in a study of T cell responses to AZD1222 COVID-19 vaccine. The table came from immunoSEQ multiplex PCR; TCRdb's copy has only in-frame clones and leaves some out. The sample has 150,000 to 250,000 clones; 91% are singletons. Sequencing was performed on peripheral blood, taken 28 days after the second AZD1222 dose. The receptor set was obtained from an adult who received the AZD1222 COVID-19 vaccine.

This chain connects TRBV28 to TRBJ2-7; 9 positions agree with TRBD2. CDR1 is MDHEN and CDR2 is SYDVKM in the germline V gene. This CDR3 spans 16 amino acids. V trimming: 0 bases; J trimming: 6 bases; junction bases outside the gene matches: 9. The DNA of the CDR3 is TGTGCCAGCAGTTTATGGGTTAGCGGGAGTGTTTCCGAGCAGTACTTC. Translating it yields CASSLWVSGSVSEQYF.

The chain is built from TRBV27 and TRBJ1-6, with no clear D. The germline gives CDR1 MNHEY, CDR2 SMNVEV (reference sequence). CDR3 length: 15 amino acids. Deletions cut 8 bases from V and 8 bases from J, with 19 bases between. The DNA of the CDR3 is TGTGCCAGCGCCGCGGGTTACATCGCGTATTCACCCCTCCACTTT. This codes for CASAAGYIAYSPLHF.

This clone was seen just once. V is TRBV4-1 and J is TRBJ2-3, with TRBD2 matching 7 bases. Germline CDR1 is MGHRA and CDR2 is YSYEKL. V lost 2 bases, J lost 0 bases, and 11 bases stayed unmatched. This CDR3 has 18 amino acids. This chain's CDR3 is CASSQSRGLDSSTDTQYF. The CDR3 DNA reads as TGCGCCAGCAGCCAAAGTCGAGGACTAGACTCTAGCACAGATACGCAGTATTTT.

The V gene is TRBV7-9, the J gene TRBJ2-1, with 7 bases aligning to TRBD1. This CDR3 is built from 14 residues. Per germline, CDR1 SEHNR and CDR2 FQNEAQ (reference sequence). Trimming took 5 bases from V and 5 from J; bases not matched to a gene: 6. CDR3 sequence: CASSARGRDNEQFF. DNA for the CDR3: TGTGCCAGCAGCGCTAGGGGGCGCGACAATGAGCAGTTCTTC.

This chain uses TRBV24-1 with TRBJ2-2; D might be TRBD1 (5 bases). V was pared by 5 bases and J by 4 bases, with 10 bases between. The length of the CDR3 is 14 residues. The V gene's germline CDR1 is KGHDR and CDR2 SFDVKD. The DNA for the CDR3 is TGTGCCACCAGTGGGGGCGTCGGCACCGGGGAGCTGTTTTTT. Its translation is CATSGGVGTGELFF.